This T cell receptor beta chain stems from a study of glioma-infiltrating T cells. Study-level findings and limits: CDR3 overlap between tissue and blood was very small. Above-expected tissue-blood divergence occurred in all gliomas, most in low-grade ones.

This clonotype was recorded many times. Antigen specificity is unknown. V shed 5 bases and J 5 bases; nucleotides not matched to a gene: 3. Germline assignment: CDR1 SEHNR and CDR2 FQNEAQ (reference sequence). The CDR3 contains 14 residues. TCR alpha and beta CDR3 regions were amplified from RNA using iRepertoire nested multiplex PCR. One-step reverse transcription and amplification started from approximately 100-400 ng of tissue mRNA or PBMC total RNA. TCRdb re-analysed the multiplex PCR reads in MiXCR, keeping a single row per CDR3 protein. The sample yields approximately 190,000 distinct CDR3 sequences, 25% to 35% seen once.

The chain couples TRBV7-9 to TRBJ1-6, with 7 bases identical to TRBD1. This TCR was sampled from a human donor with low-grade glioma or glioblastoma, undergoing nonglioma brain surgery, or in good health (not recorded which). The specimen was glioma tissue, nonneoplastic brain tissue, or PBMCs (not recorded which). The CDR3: CASSPGQNNSPLHF. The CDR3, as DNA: TGTGCCAGCAGCCCGGGACAGAATAATTCACCCCTCCACTTT. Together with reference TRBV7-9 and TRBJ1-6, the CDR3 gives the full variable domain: DTGVSQNPRHKITKRGQNVTFRCDPISEHNRLYWYRQTLGQGPEFLTYFQNEAQLEKSRLLSDRFSAERPKGSFSTLEIQRTEQGDSAMYLCASSPGQNNSPLHFGNGTRLTVT.